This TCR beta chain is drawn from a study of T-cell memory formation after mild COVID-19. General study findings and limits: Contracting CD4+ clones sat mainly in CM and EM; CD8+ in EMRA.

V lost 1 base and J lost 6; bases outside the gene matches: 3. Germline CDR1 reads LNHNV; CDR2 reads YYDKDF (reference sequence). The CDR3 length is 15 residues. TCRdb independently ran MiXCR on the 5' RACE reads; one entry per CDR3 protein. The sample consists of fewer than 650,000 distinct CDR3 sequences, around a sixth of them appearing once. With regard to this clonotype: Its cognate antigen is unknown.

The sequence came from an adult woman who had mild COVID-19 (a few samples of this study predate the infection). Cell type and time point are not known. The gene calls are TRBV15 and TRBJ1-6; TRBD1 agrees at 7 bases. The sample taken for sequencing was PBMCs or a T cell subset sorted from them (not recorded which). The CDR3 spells CATSRATGTNSPLHF. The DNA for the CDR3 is TGTGCCACCAGCAGAGCGACAGGGACTAATTCACCCCTCCACTTT. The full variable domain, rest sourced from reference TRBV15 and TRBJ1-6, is DAMVIQNPRYQVTQFGKPVTLSCSQTLNHNVMYWYQQKSSQAPKLLFHYYDKDFNNEADTPDNFQSRRPNTSFCFLDIRSPGLGDTAMYLCATSRATGTNSPLHFGNGTRLTVT.